Here is one TCR beta chain with its context. This entry belongs to a study of blood T cell repertoires in COVID-19. This CDR3 is built from 14 residues. Germline values: CDR1 SGHRS, CDR2 YFSETQ. V gave up 1 base and J gave up 7 bases, with 11 bases separating them. TCRdb's copy holds only in-frame clones and misses some; the assay was immunoSEQ multiplex PCR. Of about 300,000 clones listed, just under 90% were seen once; the top ten hold less than 2%. The chain has TRBV5-1 and TRBJ1-4; D perhaps matches TRBD1 (5 bases). The source of this sequence is a woman in her twenties or thirties with COVID-19, enrolled during active disease. The sequencing input was peripheral blood. CDR3 sequence reads: CASSLRQLGEKLFF. DNA of the CDR3: TGCGCCAGCAGCTTGCGACAGCTGGGTGAAAAACTGTTTTTT.